The entry that follows covers one T cell receptor (beta chain) sequence. Authors' processing steps: From reference gene primer amplification, estimates of nucleated cell counts were derived. Here immunoSEQ multiplex PCR was the method, and the copy in TCRdb shows in-frame clones only, minus some. V, J and clone size are taken as reported in that table, and D and trimming were inferred from the DNA itself. The sample has 190,000 or so clones, roughly 77% seen once. Recovered Cohort 3 donors showed two negative PCRs, clearance, or symptom resolution. This sample is part of a study of blood T cell repertoires in COVID-19. About the study: The cDNA or gDNA used as material had been derived from T cells, B-cell-depleted T cells, or PBMCs.

The CDR3 consists of 13 residues. Per the germline V gene, CDR1 is GTSNPN and CDR2 is SVGIG (reference sequence). After removal of 4 bases from V and 5 bases from J, the junction contained 7 bases not matched to a gene. The sample comprised PBMCs or T cells enriched from blood (not recorded which). The receptor was derived from a man between 35 and 55 years old who had recovered from COVID-19. The J gene is TRBJ2-7, the V gene TRBV30; 8 bases are shared with TRBD2. The CDR3, as DNA: TGTGCCTGGAAAAGTTTAGCGGGGCACGAGCAGTACTTC. This encodes CAWKSLAGHEQYF.